This note documents a single T cell receptor (beta chain) sequence. Its antigen is not identified. The source of the sample is a study of cytomegalovirus exposure and HLA in healthy donors. At the level of the study: Both the approximately 130 validation repertoires and the 600 to 750 first-cohort repertoires used the same platform, as reported by a later analysis.

Assay: immunoSEQ multiplex PCR; the TCRdb copy retains only in-frame clones and omits some. Of under 300,000 clones detected, almost 90% appear once; the ten largest clones hold approximately 0.34%. Broader study findings: Rare TCR sequences predominated, though certain public TCRs were found in many donors. The authors confirmed in vitro that a few CMV-associated chains were specific for CMV antigens. For cytomegalovirus status, the classifier reportedly gave diagnoses with high specificity and sensitivity.

This CDR3 is 15 amino acids long. V was pared by 3 bases and J by 2 bases, with 5 bases of the junction left unmatched. Germline V gives CDR1 KGHSH, CDR2 LQKENI. This TCR was recovered from a woman between 18 and 30 years old in good health and CMV-seronegative. The V and J genes are TRBV18 and TRBJ2-7; 9 nucleotides match TRBD2. The source material was PBMCs. In DNA, the CDR3 is TGTGCCAGCTCACCGGCGACTAGCGGCGCCTACGAGCAGTACTTC. Its protein is CASSPATSGAYEQYF.